The entry below describes one T cell receptor beta chain. Its matching antigen is unknown. In germline, CDR1 is SGHAT, CDR2 FQNNGV. This CDR3 has 15 residues. V dropped 4 bases and J dropped 3 bases, with 15 bases sitting between them. The sample comes from a study of shared clonotypes between healthy human individuals. Profiling relied on immunoSEQ multiplex PCR, and the TCRdb table lists in-frame clones only, not all of them. The sample consists of about a million clones, about 80% of them appearing once. The study, taken as a whole, reports: Incomplete sequencing of sorted subsets was indicated by rarefaction despite large depth. Among non-shared clonotypes, generation probabilities were lower than among those shared by all four donors.

Sequencing was carried out using memory CD4+ T cells sorted from blood. The subset here: CD45RA-negative fraction. The chain recombines TRBV11-2 with TRBJ1-2, with TRBD1 as a possible D gene (6 bases). This clonotype was obtained from a man aged 18 to 30 in good health. The CDR3 DNA is TGTGCCAGCAGCTGGGACACAGACCCCCACTATGGCTACACCTTC. It yields the protein CASSWDTDPHYGYTF.